Listed below are T cell receptor beta chains from one sample, sequenced in a study of T cell responses to AZD1222 COVID-19 vaccine. Clones were sequenced by immunoSEQ multiplex PCR, and TCRdb holds only the in-frame ones, with some missing. The table includes around 66,000 clones, 79% detected once. Sample: peripheral blood, taken on day 0 of MenACWY control vaccination. These receptors originate from an adult in good health. The CDR3 runs from the conserved cysteine through the conserved F or W. Each record gives: J gene, clone size, V gene, D gene, CDR3 DNA, CDR3 protein. A D gene is named only where the DNA matches it firmly. Where a row states a size, it is once, few, many or the class of an expanded clone; other rows omit it.

j_call: TRBJ2-1
clone_size: -
v_call: TRBV28
d_call: -
cdr3_nt: TGTGCCAGCAGCAGCCCAAGCGGACGCCTTACCTACAATGAGCAGTTCTTC
cdr3_aa: CASSSPSGRLTYNEQFF

j_call: TRBJ2-1
clone_size: -
v_call: TRBV4-1
d_call: -
cdr3_nt: TGCGCCAGCAGCCCCCGGGCGGTAGGGGTCCGTGATTCCTACAATGAGCAGTTCTTC
cdr3_aa: CASSPRAVGVRDSYNEQFF

j_call: TRBJ2-1
clone_size: -
v_call: TRBV9
d_call: -
cdr3_nt: TGTGCCAGCAGCGTTGGGGGTGAGCAGTTCTTC
cdr3_aa: CASSVGGEQFF

j_call: TRBJ1-1
clone_size: -
v_call: TRBV7-9
d_call: -
cdr3_nt: TGTGCCAGCGGTGTAGGGGTTAACACTGAAGCTTTCTTT
cdr3_aa: CASGVGVNTEAFF

j_call: TRBJ1-1
clone_size: -
v_call: TRBV2
d_call: -
cdr3_nt: TGTGCCAGCATTGGACGGACTAACACTGAAGCTTTCTTT
cdr3_aa: CASIGRTNTEAFF

j_call: TRBJ2-1
clone_size: -
v_call: TRBV28
d_call: -
cdr3_nt: TGTGCCAGCAGTTTTAATGAGCAGTTCTTC
cdr3_aa: CASSFNEQFF

j_call: TRBJ2-1
clone_size: -
v_call: TRBV9
d_call: TRBD2
cdr3_nt: TGTGCCAGCAGCGTTAATAGCGGGAGGAGCTCCTACAATGAGCAGTTCTTC
cdr3_aa: CASSVNSGRSSYNEQFF

j_call: TRBJ2-2
clone_size: -
v_call: TRBV6-1
d_call: -
cdr3_nt: TGTGCCAGCAGTGAAGCGAGGACCGGGGAGCTGTTTTTT
cdr3_aa: CASSEARTGELFF

j_call: TRBJ2-3
clone_size: -
v_call: TRBV29-1
d_call: -
cdr3_nt: TGCAGCTCCAGGGACCCAGATACGCAGTATTTT
cdr3_aa: CSSRDPDTQYF

j_call: TRBJ1-2
clone_size: once
v_call: TRBV19
d_call: -
cdr3_nt: TGTGCCAGTAGTACGGTCCTACAGGGTTCAGGCGGCTACACCTTC
cdr3_aa: CASSTVLQGSGGYTF

j_call: TRBJ2-3
clone_size: -
v_call: TRBV3-1/TRBV3-2
d_call: TRBD2
cdr3_nt: TGTGCCAGCAGCCAACTGACTAGCGGGTCCACAGATACGCAGTATTTT
cdr3_aa: CASSQLTSGSTDTQYF

j_call: TRBJ1-2
clone_size: -
v_call: TRBV5-4
d_call: -
cdr3_nt: TGTGCCAGCAGCACCCCCTCAAGTCCGGGTGGCTACACCTTC
cdr3_aa: CASSTPSSPGGYTF

j_call: TRBJ1-2
clone_size: -
v_call: TRBV3-1/TRBV3-2
d_call: -
cdr3_nt: TGTGCCAGCAGCCAAGATGCAGGGAGCTATGGCTACACCTTC
cdr3_aa: CASSQDAGSYGYTF

j_call: TRBJ1-6
clone_size: -
v_call: TRBV2
d_call: -
cdr3_nt: TGTGCCAGCACGGCCACGAAGCTTAATTCACCCCTCCACTTT
cdr3_aa: CASTATKLNSPLHF

j_call: TRBJ2-2
clone_size: -
v_call: TRBV6-2/TRBV6-3
d_call: -
cdr3_nt: TGTGCCAGCAGTAGAACTGAGCCCAAGAACACCGGGGAGCTGTTTTTT
cdr3_aa: CASSRTEPKNTGELFF

j_call: TRBJ1-1
clone_size: -
v_call: TRBV18
d_call: -
cdr3_nt: TGTGCCAGCTCACCACGGGAGGACACTGAAGCTTTCTTT
cdr3_aa: CASSPREDTEAFF

j_call: TRBJ2-5
clone_size: -
v_call: TRBV6-1
d_call: -
cdr3_nt: TGTGCCAGCAGTGAAGGGTATGCGGCGTACCAAGAGACCCAGTACTTC
cdr3_aa: CASSEGYAAYQETQYF

j_call: TRBJ1-1
clone_size: -
v_call: TRBV4-3
d_call: TRBD1
cdr3_nt: TGCGCCAGCAGCCAAGGGGACAGGGCGGACACTGAAGCTTTCTTT
cdr3_aa: CASSQGDRADTEAFF

j_call: TRBJ2-5
clone_size: once
v_call: TRBV6-1
d_call: -
cdr3_nt: TGTGCCAGCAGTGAAGTACCAGCGGGACAAGGGACCCAGTACTTC
cdr3_aa: CASSEVPAGQGTQYF

j_call: TRBJ1-1
clone_size: once
v_call: TRBV30
d_call: -
cdr3_nt: TGTGCCTGGAGTGTAGGCCTACTAAACACTGAAGCTTTCTTT
cdr3_aa: CAWSVGLLNTEAFF

j_call: TRBJ1-2
clone_size: -
v_call: TRBV7-9
d_call: -
cdr3_nt: TGTGCCAGCAGCTTAGAGACAGGATCCCTCTATGGCTACACCTTC
cdr3_aa: CASSLETGSLYGYTF

j_call: TRBJ2-3
clone_size: once
v_call: TRBV5-1
d_call: TRBD2
cdr3_nt: TGCGCCAGCAGCTTCGGGGGGAGCAGGAGCACAGATACGCAGTATTTT
cdr3_aa: CASSFGGSRSTDTQYF

j_call: TRBJ2-5
clone_size: -
v_call: TRBV11-2
d_call: TRBD1
cdr3_nt: TGTGCCAGCAGCTTTGGCAGGGGGGAGACCCAGTACTTC
cdr3_aa: CASSFGRGETQYF

j_call: TRBJ1-3
clone_size: -
v_call: TRBV3-1/TRBV3-2
d_call: -
cdr3_nt: TGTGCCAGCAGCCAAACAGGGAGCTCTGGAAACACCATATATTTT
cdr3_aa: CASSQTGSSGNTIYF

j_call: TRBJ1-1
clone_size: -
v_call: TRBV28
d_call: -
cdr3_nt: TGTGCCAGCAGTCCGGGACGGAACCTTTTGAACACTGAAGCTTTCTTT
cdr3_aa: CASSPGRNLLNTEAFF

j_call: TRBJ1-1
clone_size: few
v_call: TRBV6-5
d_call: -
cdr3_nt: TGTGCCAGCAGTCCCACCGCGAACACTGAAGCTTTCTTT
cdr3_aa: CASSPTANTEAFF

j_call: TRBJ1-1
clone_size: -
v_call: TRBV2
d_call: -
cdr3_nt: TGTGCCAGCAGTGAAGCGGGTAGAGGTTACACTGAAGCTTTCTTT
cdr3_aa: CASSEAGRGYTEAFF

j_call: TRBJ2-1
clone_size: medium-sized
v_call: TRBV6-4
d_call: TRBD2
cdr3_nt: TGTGCCAGCAAGGGGGTAGCGGGAGGGCCCTATGAGCAGTTCTTC
cdr3_aa: CASKGVAGGPYEQFF

j_call: TRBJ1-1
clone_size: -
v_call: TRBV30
d_call: -
cdr3_nt: TGTGCCTGGAGTAAGCAGCCGGGCCCCGGAGGAAACACTGAAGCTTTCTTT
cdr3_aa: CAWSKQPGPGGNTEAFF

j_call: TRBJ2-1
clone_size: -
v_call: TRBV7-8
d_call: -
cdr3_nt: TGTGCCAGCAGCTTAGTTGGGTTGGGGTATGAGCAGTTCTTC
cdr3_aa: CASSLVGLGYEQFF

j_call: TRBJ2-7
clone_size: few
v_call: TRBV15
d_call: TRBD1
cdr3_nt: TGTGCCACCAGCAGGCAACAGCAGGGGGCCCACGAGCAGTACTTC
cdr3_aa: CATSRQQQGAHEQYF

j_call: TRBJ2-5
clone_size: -
v_call: TRBV19
d_call: -
cdr3_nt: TGTGCCAGTAGTAGCAGGAGGGGGCGGCAAGAGACCCAGTACTTC
cdr3_aa: CASSSRRGRQETQYF

j_call: TRBJ1-1
clone_size: -
v_call: TRBV5-1
d_call: -
cdr3_nt: TGCGCCAGCAGCTTTACAGGCCGAAACACTGAAGCTTTCTTT
cdr3_aa: CASSFTGRNTEAFF

j_call: TRBJ1-5
clone_size: few
v_call: TRBV28
d_call: -
cdr3_nt: TGTGCCAGCAGTGGGGACCCTTATCAGCCCCAGCATTTT
cdr3_aa: CASSGDPYQPQHF

j_call: TRBJ1-2
clone_size: -
v_call: TRBV19
d_call: TRBD1
cdr3_nt: TGTGCCAGTAGTCGACAGGGGTCTAACTATGGCTACACCTTC
cdr3_aa: CASSRQGSNYGYTF

j_call: TRBJ2-3
clone_size: -
v_call: TRBV20-1
d_call: -
cdr3_nt: TGCAGTGCTAGTCCCCCACCCGGGGAGATGAGCACAGATACGCAGTATTTT
cdr3_aa: CSASPPPGEMSTDTQYF

j_call: TRBJ2-7
clone_size: -
v_call: TRBV10-3
d_call: TRBD1
cdr3_nt: TGTGCCATCAGTGAACCCGGGACAGGGGGGTACGAGCAGTACTTC
cdr3_aa: CAISEPGTGGYEQYF

j_call: TRBJ1-4
clone_size: -
v_call: TRBV5-5
d_call: -
cdr3_nt: TGTGCCAGCACCTTACAGCTTTCTAATGAAAAACTGTTTTTT
cdr3_aa: CASTLQLSNEKLFF

j_call: TRBJ1-2
clone_size: -
v_call: TRBV18
d_call: -
cdr3_nt: TGTGCCAGCTCACCAGACGGATCCTATGGCTACACCTTC
cdr3_aa: CASSPDGSYGYTF

j_call: TRBJ1-1
clone_size: -
v_call: TRBV6-5
d_call: -
cdr3_nt: TGTGCCAGCAGCCGCAGTCAGGGGCGGCCTGAAGCTTTCTTT
cdr3_aa: CASSRSQGRPEAFF

j_call: TRBJ2-1
clone_size: medium-sized
v_call: TRBV19
d_call: TRBD1
cdr3_nt: TGTGCCAGTAGTATCCAAGACAGGGAATACAATGAGCAGTTCTTC
cdr3_aa: CASSIQDREYNEQFF

j_call: TRBJ2-2
clone_size: -
v_call: TRBV9
d_call: -
cdr3_nt: TGTGCCAGCAACCCGGGGGCGAACACCGGGGAGCTGTTTTTT
cdr3_aa: CASNPGANTGELFF

j_call: TRBJ1-5
clone_size: few
v_call: TRBV2
d_call: TRBD1
cdr3_nt: TGTGCCAGCAGTCTCCCCACAGGGGTCAGCAATCAGCCCCAGCATTTT
cdr3_aa: CASSLPTGVSNQPQHF

j_call: TRBJ2-7
clone_size: once
v_call: TRBV28
d_call: TRBD1
cdr3_nt: TGTGCCAGCAGTTTTTCAGGGGGAGTCTACGAGCAGTACTTC
cdr3_aa: CASSFSGGVYEQYF

j_call: TRBJ2-7
clone_size: -
v_call: TRBV5-1
d_call: -
cdr3_nt: TGCGCCAGCAGCTTGGAAAGTGGGCAGAGGACGGGTGAGCAGTACTTC
cdr3_aa: CASSLESGQRTGEQYF

j_call: TRBJ2-3
clone_size: -
v_call: TRBV5-4
d_call: -
cdr3_nt: TGTGCCAGCAGCTTGTCTGGTAGCGTAGATACGCAGTATTTT
cdr3_aa: CASSLSGSVDTQYF

j_call: TRBJ1-5
clone_size: -
v_call: TRBV6-6
d_call: -
cdr3_nt: TGTGCCAGCAGTCCACCCGGGGAACAGCCCCAGCATTTT
cdr3_aa: CASSPPGEQPQHF

j_call: TRBJ2-2
clone_size: -
v_call: TRBV7-2
d_call: TRBD2
cdr3_nt: TGTGCCAGCAGCCCCACACTAGCGGGGGTAGGAACCGGGGAGCTGTTTTTT
cdr3_aa: CASSPTLAGVGTGELFF

j_call: TRBJ1-6
clone_size: once
v_call: TRBV11-2
d_call: TRBD1
cdr3_nt: TGTGCCAGCGGACAGGGGACTAATTCACCCCTCCACTTT
cdr3_aa: CASGQGTNSPLHF

j_call: TRBJ2-7
clone_size: -
v_call: TRBV5-1
d_call: TRBD1
cdr3_nt: TGCGCCAGCAGCCAGGGACAGAGTACTACTACGGGGCAGTACTTC
cdr3_aa: CASSQGQSTTTGQYF

j_call: TRBJ1-2
clone_size: -
v_call: TRBV11-1
d_call: -
cdr3_nt: TGTGCCAGCTCCTCCCGCCAGGGACCTTATGGCTACACCTTC
cdr3_aa: CASSSRQGPYGYTF

j_call: TRBJ1-1
clone_size: -
v_call: TRBV5-1
d_call: -
cdr3_nt: TGCGCCAGCAGCAGGCGGCTGAACACTGAAGCTTTCTTT
cdr3_aa: CASSRRLNTEAFF

j_call: TRBJ2-4
clone_size: -
v_call: TRBV2
d_call: -
cdr3_nt: TGTGCCAGCAGCGGCCCGGGAAACATTCAGTACTTC
cdr3_aa: CASSGPGNIQYF

j_call: TRBJ1-1
clone_size: once
v_call: TRBV14
d_call: -
cdr3_nt: TGTGCCAGCAGCCAGAGTATGTACACTGAAGCTTTCTTT
cdr3_aa: CASSQSMYTEAFF

j_call: TRBJ1-1
clone_size: -
v_call: TRBV11-2
d_call: -
cdr3_nt: TGTGCCAGCAGCTTAGCGCGTGGCACTGAAGCTTTCTTT
cdr3_aa: CASSLARGTEAFF

j_call: TRBJ2-3
clone_size: -
v_call: TRBV5-6
d_call: -
cdr3_nt: TGTGCCAGCAGCTTGACCCCAGATACGCAGTATTTT
cdr3_aa: CASSLTPDTQYF

j_call: TRBJ2-7
clone_size: -
v_call: TRBV6-1
d_call: TRBD2
cdr3_nt: TGTGCCAGCAGTGAACCAAGCGGGAGGGGGATTTTTGAGCAGTACTTC
cdr3_aa: CASSEPSGRGIFEQYF

j_call: TRBJ1-5
clone_size: -
v_call: TRBV9
d_call: -
cdr3_nt: TGTGCCAGCAGCGTAGGAATAGAAAGGAATCAGCCCCAGCATTTT
cdr3_aa: CASSVGIERNQPQHF

j_call: TRBJ1-2
clone_size: once
v_call: TRBV27
d_call: -
cdr3_nt: TGTGCCAGCAGTGTACAGGGCTCGGATGGCTACACCTTC
cdr3_aa: CASSVQGSDGYTF

j_call: TRBJ1-2
clone_size: -
v_call: TRBV5-1
d_call: -
cdr3_nt: TGCGCCAGCAGCTTAGAAGGGTATGGCTACACCTTC
cdr3_aa: CASSLEGYGYTF